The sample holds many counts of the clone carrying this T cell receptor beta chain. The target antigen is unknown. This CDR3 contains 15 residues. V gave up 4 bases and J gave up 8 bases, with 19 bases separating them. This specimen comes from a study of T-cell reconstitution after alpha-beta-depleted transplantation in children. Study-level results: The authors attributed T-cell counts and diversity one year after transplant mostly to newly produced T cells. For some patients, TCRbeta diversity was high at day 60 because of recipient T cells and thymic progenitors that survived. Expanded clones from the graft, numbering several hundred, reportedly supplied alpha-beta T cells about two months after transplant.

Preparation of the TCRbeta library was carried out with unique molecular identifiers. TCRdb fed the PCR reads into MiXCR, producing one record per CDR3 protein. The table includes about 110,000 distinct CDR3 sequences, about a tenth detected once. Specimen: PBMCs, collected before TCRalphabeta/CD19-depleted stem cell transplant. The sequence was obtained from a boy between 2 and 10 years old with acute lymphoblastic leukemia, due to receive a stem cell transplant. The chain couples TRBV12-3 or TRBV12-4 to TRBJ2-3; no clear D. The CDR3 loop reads CASSSDERPHPTQYF. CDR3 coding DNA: TGTGCCAGCAGTTCTGATGAACGGCCCCACCCTACGCAGTATTTT.